The entry below gives a single TCR beta chain sequence along with its context. Its antigen is unknown. This sample was included in a study of cytomegalovirus exposure and HLA in healthy donors. PCR involved 60 Vbeta and 13 Jbeta primers. The method was immunoSEQ multiplex PCR; TCRdb's version includes in-frame clones alone and lacks a portion of them. The sample lists 57,000 or so clones, about 80% occurring once. CDR1 and CDR2 (germline): SGHRS, YFSETQ. The CDR3 is 16 amino acids. Trimming took off 5 bases at V and 7 bases at J, with 22 bases between the two ends. The study, taken as a whole, reports: As a later analysis revealed, the rate of TCR association differed by HLA locus, with DRB1 most and HLA-C fewest. Researchers catalogued about 150 TCR beta chains as cytomegalovirus-associated.

This chain joins TRBV5-1 and TRBJ2-1; TRBD1 might be the D (5 bases). The receptor's source is a man aged 45-60 years in good health and CMV-seropositive. The sample comprised PBMCs. CDR3 amino acids: CASSTGTGILGNEQFF. The CDR3 DNA is TGCGCCAGCAGTACCGGCACAGGTATTTTGGGGAATGAGCAGTTCTTC.